This TCR beta chain was sequenced during a study of CD8+ T cells in alopecia areata. A word on this clone: Its target is unknown.

Study results and caveats: For lesional scalp, especially alopecia totalis/universalis, clonality was higher than in normal scalp.

The authors extracted RNA and reverse transcribed it into cDNA as the sequencing template. Measured with immunoSEQ multiplex PCR; TCRdb has only the in-frame clones, and not every one. In the table there are around 190,000 clones, around 50% of which are singletons. Germline-derived CDR1 and CDR2 are LNHNV and YYDKDF (reference sequence). Deletions cut 5 bases from V and 1 base from J, with 9 bases between. There are 13 residues in the CDR3. This clonotype originated in a human donor in good health. Sequenced input: CD8+ T cells sorted from blood. The chain couples TRBV15 to TRBJ2-7; D unclear. CDR3 amino acids: CATSSRGSYEQYF. CDR3 nucleotides: TGTGCCACCAGCTCCCGCGGATCCTACGAGCAGTACTTC.